This T cell receptor beta chain was obtained from a study of OX40 agonist ivuxolimab in advanced cancers. For the study at large: Ivuxolimab was administered intravenously to patients at 0.01 to 10 mg/kg every 2 weeks. Prior checkpoint blockade (anti-PD-1, anti-PD-L1 or anti-CTLA-4) was permitted; around 40% had it.

Produced via immunoSEQ multiplex PCR; TCRdb's table is partial and in-frame only. The sample holds around 47,000 clones, approximately 86% seen once. This CDR3 is 16 amino acids long. Deletions cut 0 bases from V and 3 bases from J, with 14 bases between. Germline lookup yields CDR1 MGHDK and CDR2 SYGVNS. The specimen was CD4+ or CD8+ T cells sorted from blood, collected in a trial of the OX40 agonist ivuxolimab. The source of this sequence is an adult with an advanced solid tumor such as melanoma, head and neck, liver or kidney cancer. This chain joins TRBV25-1 and TRBJ1-2; D not certain. The CDR3 nucleotides read TGTGCCAGCAGTGAATACCCCGGGCGGGATGACTATGGCTACACCTTC. Translating it yields CASSEYPGRDDYGYTF.